The 15 T cell receptor beta chains below were found in one sample sequenced in a study of T cells after yellow fever vaccination. TCRdb passed the 5' RACE reads through MiXCR, listing each CDR3 protein once. The sample has 99,000 or so distinct CDR3 sequences, roughly 5.8% seen once. This specimen consisted of CD8+ T cells sorted from PBMCs, obtained 10 days after the yellow fever booster vaccination. The receptors shown here come from a man younger than 35 who received the YFV17D yellow fever vaccine.

Only a few counts were recorded for this clonotype. The V gene is TRBV27, the J gene TRBJ1-2, with D unresolved. Trimming pared 6 bases from V and 5 bases from J, leaving 19 bases between. Germline V gives CDR1 MNHEY, CDR2 SMNVEV (reference sequence). The CDR3 is made up of 15 amino acids. CDR3 nucleotides: TGTGCCAGCAGCCCCCTCCCCGGGGAGGAATATGGCTACACCTTC. Its translation is CASSPLPGEEYGYTF.

This clonotype has more than one count but fewer than ten. This chain connects TRBV24-1 to TRBJ2-3; D could derive from TRBD1 or TRBD2 (6 bases each). This CDR3 region has 14 residues. Germline V gene sequence: CDR1 KGHDR, CDR2 SFDVKD. In DNA, the CDR3 is TGTTCGGTACCCCGGGGGCCCCACACAGATACGCAGTATTTT. Translated: CSVPRGPHTDTQYF.

For the CDR3, the DNA is TGTGCCAGCAGTTACGTAGCGGGGGTGTACAATGAGCAGTTCTTC. Its translation is CASSYVAGVYNEQFF. The V and J genes are TRBV12-3 or TRBV12-4 and TRBJ2-1; 9 bases match TRBD2. V lost 4 bases to trimming and J lost 4 bases; unmatched junction nucleotides: 5. There are 15 residues in the CDR3.

In its sample, this clonotype was seen many times. The chain is built from TRBV7-6 and TRBJ2-3; D unresolved. V lost 7 bases, J lost 7 bases, and 9 bases lay in between. The CDR3 contains 11 residues. Germline V gene data show CDR1 as SGHVS and CDR2 as FNYEAQ. CDR3 DNA sequence: TGTGCCAGCACCGAAGGTTATACGCAGTATTTT. Encoded protein: CASTEGYTQYF. The full variable domain, its missing parts supplied by reference TRBV7-6 and TRBJ2-3, is GAGVSQSPRYKVTKRGQDVALRCDPISGHVSLYWYRQALGQGPEFLTYFNYEAQQDKSGLPNDRFSAERPEGSISTLTIQRTEQRDSAMYRCASTEGYTQYFGPGTRLTVL.

The V and J genes are TRBV7-2 and TRBJ2-1, with unresolved D. V lost 4 bases and J 4 bases, leaving 8 bases between the germline ends. CDR1 and CDR2 (germline): SGHTA, FQGNSA. The CDR3 spans 13 residues. The CDR3 sequence is CASSSYSYNEQFF. CDR3 nucleotide sequence: TGTGCCAGCAGCTCGTATAGTTACAATGAGCAGTTCTTC.

There are many counts of this clonotype. This chain connects TRBV3-1 to TRBJ2-7; D gene uncertain. The germline CDR1 and CDR2 sequences are LGHDT and YNNKEL (reference sequence). There are 11 residues in the CDR3. The V and J ends lost 4 bases and 4 bases respectively, with 5 bases between them. CDR3 sequence (DNA): TGTGCCAGCAGCCGCCATTACGAGCAGTACTTC. Translation: CASSRHYEQYF.

This clonotype was seen repeatedly, ten times or more. The V and J genes are TRBV27 and TRBJ2-3; D unclear. Trimming removed 3 bases at V and 7 bases at J, with 8 bases between. Germline assignment: CDR1 MNHEY and CDR2 SMNVEV (reference sequence). The CDR3 consists of 12 residues. This CDR3 is CASSLGGHTQYF. Written as DNA, the CDR3 is TGTGCCAGCAGTTTGGGCGGTCATACGCAGTATTTT.

This clonotype was seen more than once but under ten times. The CDR3, as DNA: TGTGCCACCAGCGGCGAAGTCGGGGAGACCCAGTACTTC. Translated, it gives CATSGEVGETQYF. The chain employs TRBV15 and TRBJ2-5; D is unclear. The germline V and J ends were trimmed by 5 bases and 5 bases, with 12 bases remaining between them. The CDR3 sequence is 13 residues long. Per the germline V gene, CDR1 is LNHNV and CDR2 is YYDKDF (reference sequence).

This clonotype was detected ten times or more. The chain links TRBV20-1 to TRBJ1-2, with D possibly matching TRBD1 (6 bases). This CDR3 is 16 amino acids long. Trimming pared 0 bases from V and 4 bases from J, leaving 18 bases between. CDR1 DFQATT and CDR2 SNEGSKA come from the germline V gene (reference sequence). CDR3 loop: CSARDRGRGNPYGYTF. CDR3 bases: TGCAGTGCTAGAGATAGGGGAAGGGGGAACCCCTATGGCTACACCTTC.

In its sample, this clonotype was seen a few times. V gene TRBV12-5 combines with J gene TRBJ1-1, with 9 bases lining up with TRBD1. Trimming cost V 4 bases and J 7 bases; bases outside gene matches: 4. Germline CDR1 is LGHNT and CDR2 is FRNRAP. The CDR3 extends over 13 amino acids. The CDR3 DNA follows: TGTGCTAGTGGTTGGACAGGGGAGGATGAAGCTTTCTTT. Its protein product is CASGWTGEDEAFF.

V gene TRBV7-2 combines with J gene TRBJ2-1; 10 bases agree with TRBD2. The CDR3 sequence is 16 residues long. Germline V gene lookup returns CDR1 SGHTA and CDR2 FQGNSA. V gave up 5 bases and J gave up 0 bases; unmatched junction bases: 4. The CDR3: CASSGIAGGSYNEQFF. The CDR3 coding sequence is TGTGCCAGCAGCGGAATAGCGGGGGGCTCCTACAATGAGCAGTTCTTC.

J is TRBJ1-6 and V is TRBV5-4; D not resolved. From germline, CDR1 is SGHNT and CDR2 YYREEE (reference sequence). Trimming pared 3 bases from V and 7 bases from J, leaving 5 bases between. The CDR3 has 12 residues. The CDR3 loop is CASSYSNSPLHF. The CDR3 DNA follows: TGTGCCAGCAGCTACTCGAATTCACCCCTCCACTTT. The whole variable domain, remainder taken from reference TRBV5-4 and TRBJ1-6, is ETGVTQSPTHLIKTRGQQVTLRCSSQSGHNTVSWYQQALGQGPQFIFQYYREEENGRGNFPPRFSGLQFPNYSSELNVNALELDDSALYLCASSYSNSPLHFGNGTRLTVT.

Many counts were recorded for this clonotype. The chain uses TRBV7-9 and TRBJ2-1; either TRBD1 or TRBD2 may fit D (5 bases each). CDR1 and CDR2 (germline): SEHNR, FQNEAQ (reference sequence). The CDR3 has 16 residues. V lost 5 bases and J 8 bases, leaving 22 bases between the germline ends. CDR3 protein: CASSHTGTAGSHEQFF. The CDR3 region has the DNA TGTGCCAGCAGCCACACCGGGACCGCCGGCAGTCATGAGCAGTTCTTC.

This chain links TRBV6-4 with TRBJ2-1; D is ambiguous. Germline V gene data show CDR1 as MRHNA and CDR2 as SNTAGT. The CDR3 has 14 amino acids. V lost 2 bases and J 8 bases, leaving 13 bases between the germline ends. The CDR3 bases are TGTGCCAGCAGTGACGAGTGGCCTGGGGATGAGCAGTTCTTC. Translating it yields CASSDEWPGDEQFF.

This clonotype is classed as medium-sized. The J gene is TRBJ2-1, the V gene TRBV14, with a weak D call TRBD2 (6 bases). This CDR3 region has 15 residues. Trimming shortened V by 4 bases and J by 5 bases, and 15 bases separated the two germline ends. CDR1 and CDR2 from the germline V gene are SGHDN and FVKESK. CDR3 sequence (DNA): TGTGCCAGCAGCCCCACTGGGACTTCCCACAATGAGCAGTTCTTC. It translates to CASSPTGTSHNEQFF.